Listed below are T cell receptor beta chains from one sample, sequenced in a study of blood T cell repertoires in COVID-19. Measured with immunoSEQ multiplex PCR; TCRdb has only the in-frame clones, and not every one. The sample lists approximately 260,000 clones, roughly three quarters occurring once. Source material: peripheral blood. The source is a woman in her thirties or forties with active or convalescent COVID-19. Both conserved end residues are part of each CDR3. A D gene is named only where the DNA matches it firmly. Clone size is given for some rows only: seen once, a few or many times, or a class if the clone is expanded.

CDR3 length: 18; J gene: TRBJ2-5; clone size: NA; D gene: NA; V gene: TRBV10-3; CDR3 DNA: TGTGCCATCAGTGAGTCGACCCCTAACAGGGCCGCTCAAGAGACCCAGTACTTC; CDR3 protein: CAISESTPNRAAQETQYF
CDR3 length: 16; J gene: TRBJ1-1; clone size: NA; D gene: TRBD1; V gene: TRBV9; CDR3 DNA: TGTGCCAGCAGCGTAGGTCGAGGGGGCAAGAACACTGAAGCTTTCTTT; CDR3 protein: CASSVGRGGKNTEAFF
CDR3 length: 15; J gene: TRBJ2-3; clone size: NA; D gene: TRBD2; V gene: TRBV11-2; CDR3 DNA: TGTGCCAGCAGCCCAGGACTAGCAGGCTCAGATACGCAGTATTTT; CDR3 protein: CASSPGLAGSDTQYF
CDR3 length: 14; J gene: TRBJ1-4; clone size: NA; D gene: TRBD1; V gene: TRBV25-1; CDR3 DNA: TGTGCCAGCAGTTCCGGGACAGATAATGAAAAACTGTTTTTT; CDR3 protein: CASSSGTDNEKLFF
CDR3 length: 14; J gene: TRBJ2-3; clone size: NA; D gene: TRBD1; V gene: TRBV6-4; CDR3 DNA: TGTGCCAGCAGTGATGGACAGGGGGCAGATACGCAGTATTTT; CDR3 protein: CASSDGQGADTQYF
CDR3 length: 13; J gene: TRBJ2-7; clone size: NA; D gene: NA; V gene: TRBV6-5; CDR3 DNA: TGTGCCAGCAGGGGTTTGGGGGCCCACGAGCAGTACTTC; CDR3 protein: CASRGLGAHEQYF
CDR3 length: 15; J gene: TRBJ1-5; clone size: NA; D gene: TRBD1; V gene: TRBV28; CDR3 DNA: TGTGCCAGCAGCTTCCGGACAGGGAGCAATCAGCCCCAGCATTTT; CDR3 protein: CASSFRTGSNQPQHF
CDR3 length: 15; J gene: TRBJ2-3; clone size: NA; D gene: TRBD1; V gene: TRBV18; CDR3 DNA: TGTGCCAGCTCACCTCGGACAGGGGGCGCAGATACGCAGTATTTT; CDR3 protein: CASSPRTGGADTQYF
CDR3 length: 14; J gene: TRBJ1-3; clone size: NA; D gene: TRBD1; V gene: TRBV15; CDR3 DNA: TGTGCCACCAGCGGAGACAGGGGAAGGAACACCATATATTTT; CDR3 protein: CATSGDRGRNTIYF
CDR3 length: 13; J gene: TRBJ1-6; clone size: NA; D gene: NA; V gene: TRBV19; CDR3 DNA: TGTGCCAGTAGTGGGGGGATCGGTTCACCCCTCCACTTT; CDR3 protein: CASSGGIGSPLHF
CDR3 length: 15; J gene: TRBJ1-5; clone size: NA; D gene: NA; V gene: TRBV30; CDR3 DNA: TGTGCCTGGAGTGTACGGAGGGGTAGCAATCAGCCCCAGCATTTT; CDR3 protein: CAWSVRRGSNQPQHF
CDR3 length: 12; J gene: TRBJ2-7; clone size: NA; D gene: NA; V gene: TRBV29-1; CDR3 DNA: TGCAGCGTTGGGGCGGGTCAAGGCGAGCAGTACTTC; CDR3 protein: CSVGAGQGEQYF
CDR3 length: 14; J gene: TRBJ1-6; clone size: NA; D gene: NA; V gene: TRBV7-6; CDR3 DNA: TGTGCCAGCAGCGCCCAGGGTCAAAATTCACCCCTCCACTTT; CDR3 protein: CASSAQGQNSPLHF
CDR3 length: 18; J gene: TRBJ2-4; clone size: NA; D gene: TRBD1; V gene: TRBV4-1; CDR3 DNA: TGCGCCAGCAGCCAAGAAGGTTTGGACAGGGAGGCCAAAAACATTCAGTACTTC; CDR3 protein: CASSQEGLDREAKNIQYF
CDR3 length: 15; J gene: TRBJ1-2; clone size: few; D gene: NA; V gene: TRBV5-1; CDR3 DNA: TGCGCCAGCAGCTTGACCCTAGGACAGCTATATGGCTACACCTTC; CDR3 protein: CASSLTLGQLYGYTF
CDR3 length: 13; J gene: TRBJ2-1; clone size: NA; D gene: NA; V gene: TRBV5-1; CDR3 DNA: TGCGCCAGCAGCTTGGGGAGCGGCAATGAGCAGTTCTTC; CDR3 protein: CASSLGSGNEQFF
CDR3 length: 18; J gene: TRBJ1-1; clone size: few; D gene: NA; V gene: TRBV5-1; CDR3 DNA: TGCGCCAGCAGCCCTACCCGTCAGGGGCCGGTCCAGAACACTGAAGCTTTCTTT; CDR3 protein: CASSPTRQGPVQNTEAFF
CDR3 length: 16; J gene: TRBJ2-1; clone size: NA; D gene: TRBD2; V gene: TRBV19; CDR3 DNA: TGTGCCAGTAGTATAGAGGCGGGGGGTTCCTACAATGAGCAGTTCTTC; CDR3 protein: CASSIEAGGSYNEQFF
CDR3 length: 13; J gene: TRBJ1-5; clone size: NA; D gene: NA; V gene: TRBV12-3/TRBV12-4; CDR3 DNA: TGTGCCAGCATTACTAGGGTCAATCAGCCCCAGCATTTT; CDR3 protein: CASITRVNQPQHF
CDR3 length: 16; J gene: TRBJ2-1; clone size: NA; D gene: TRBD2; V gene: TRBV28; CDR3 DNA: TGTGCCAGCAGTTTATTGGGTCTAGCGGGGGCCAATGAGCAGTTCTTC; CDR3 protein: CASSLLGLAGANEQFF
CDR3 length: 15; J gene: TRBJ1-3; clone size: NA; D gene: TRBD1; V gene: TRBV28; CDR3 DNA: TGTGCCAGCAGTTTGTGGGACAGGGGGCAGGACACCATATATTTT; CDR3 protein: CASSLWDRGQDTIYF
CDR3 length: 14; J gene: TRBJ1-2; clone size: few; D gene: TRBD1; V gene: TRBV19; CDR3 DNA: TGTGCCAGTAGTCCTCGGGACAGTAACTATGGCTACACCTTC; CDR3 protein: CASSPRDSNYGYTF
CDR3 length: 15; J gene: TRBJ2-1; clone size: NA; D gene: TRBD2; V gene: TRBV6-5; CDR3 DNA: TGTGCCAGCAGTTACTTGGCGGGGGGCCACAATGAGCAGTTCTTC; CDR3 protein: CASSYLAGGHNEQFF
CDR3 length: 12; J gene: TRBJ1-5; clone size: NA; D gene: NA; V gene: TRBV28; CDR3 DNA: TGTGCCAGCAGTTTGGGGGGTCAGCCCCAGCATTTT; CDR3 protein: CASSLGGQPQHF
CDR3 length: 12; J gene: TRBJ1-1; clone size: NA; D gene: NA; V gene: TRBV24-1; CDR3 DNA: TGTGCCACCGCGGATAGAGGCACTGAAGCTTTCTTT; CDR3 protein: CATADRGTEAFF
CDR3 length: 13; J gene: TRBJ1-2; clone size: NA; D gene: NA; V gene: TRBV5-1; CDR3 DNA: TGCGCCAGCAGCTGGGACATGTCTTATGGCTACACCTTC; CDR3 protein: CASSWDMSYGYTF
CDR3 length: 17; J gene: TRBJ2-1; clone size: many; D gene: TRBD2; V gene: TRBV19; CDR3 DNA: TGTGCCAGTAGTGACGCCGGGACTAGCGGGGGCTACAATGAGCAGTTCTTC; CDR3 protein: CASSDAGTSGGYNEQFF
CDR3 length: 15; J gene: TRBJ1-4; clone size: NA; D gene: NA; V gene: TRBV5-1; CDR3 DNA: TGCGCCAGCAGCTTGGCCCCAGATCGTAATGAAAAACTGTTTTTT; CDR3 protein: CASSLAPDRNEKLFF
CDR3 length: 14; J gene: TRBJ1-2; clone size: NA; D gene: TRBD1; V gene: TRBV6-4; CDR3 DNA: TGTGCCAGCAGTGCGGGACAGGGGGCAGGGGGCTACACCTTC; CDR3 protein: CASSAGQGAGGYTF
CDR3 length: 14; J gene: TRBJ1-5; clone size: NA; D gene: NA; V gene: TRBV6-5; CDR3 DNA: TGTGCCAGCAGTCCGGCAGGGGTGCGTCAGCCCCAGCATTTT; CDR3 protein: CASSPAGVRQPQHF
CDR3 length: 14; J gene: TRBJ2-3; clone size: NA; D gene: NA; V gene: TRBV7-8; CDR3 DNA: TGTGCCAGCAGCTTAGCTGGGACATCAGGTACGCAGTATTTT; CDR3 protein: CASSLAGTSGTQYF
CDR3 length: 12; J gene: TRBJ1-1; clone size: NA; D gene: TRBD1; V gene: TRBV12-3/TRBV12-4; CDR3 DNA: TGTGCCGGAAAGGGGGCTGGCACTGAAGCTTTCTTT; CDR3 protein: CAGKGAGTEAFF
CDR3 length: 14; J gene: TRBJ2-6; clone size: few; D gene: NA; V gene: TRBV4-1; CDR3 DNA: TGCGCCAGCAGTGACAGCTCTGGGGCCAACGTCCTGACTTTC; CDR3 protein: CASSDSSGANVLTF
CDR3 length: 11; J gene: TRBJ1-4; clone size: NA; D gene: NA; V gene: TRBV2; CDR3 DNA: TGTGCCACCCTGGGGGGATCGGAACTGTTTTTT; CDR3 protein: CATLGGSELFF
CDR3 length: 16; J gene: TRBJ2-4; clone size: NA; D gene: NA; V gene: TRBV6-6; CDR3 DNA: TGTGCCAGCAGTTACGGGACAAGTGGACTCGTAAATGTTCAGTACTTC; CDR3 protein: CASSYGTSGLVNVQYF
CDR3 length: 16; J gene: TRBJ1-3; clone size: NA; D gene: NA; V gene: TRBV2; CDR3 DNA: TGTGCCAGCAGTGGAACCGCGGGGACGGCTGGAAACACCATATATTTT; CDR3 protein: CASSGTAGTAGNTIYF
CDR3 length: 15; J gene: TRBJ1-6; clone size: few; D gene: NA; V gene: TRBV15; CDR3 DNA: TGTGCCACCAGCAGAGATTTGGCGGCCTTAGTTCCCCTCCACTTT; CDR3 protein: CATSRDLAALVPLHF
CDR3 length: 15; J gene: TRBJ2-5; clone size: NA; D gene: NA; V gene: TRBV7-7; CDR3 DNA: TGTGCCAGCAGCTCTACTCAGGGGTCGGGGGAGACCCAGTACTTC; CDR3 protein: CASSSTQGSGETQYF
CDR3 length: 12; J gene: TRBJ1-1; clone size: once; D gene: NA; V gene: TRBV6-6; CDR3 DNA: TGTGCCAGCAGCTCACAGAACACTGAAGCTTTCTTT; CDR3 protein: CASSSQNTEAFF
CDR3 length: 14; J gene: TRBJ1-3; clone size: once; D gene: NA; V gene: TRBV6-2/TRBV6-3; CDR3 DNA: TGTGCCAGCAGTCACAGGGCATCCGGAAACACCATATATTTT; CDR3 protein: CASSHRASGNTIYF
CDR3 length: 13; J gene: TRBJ1-2; clone size: NA; D gene: NA; V gene: TRBV5-6; CDR3 DNA: TGTGCCAGCAGCTTTCCAGGGAACTATGGCTACACCTTC; CDR3 protein: CASSFPGNYGYTF
CDR3 length: 15; J gene: TRBJ1-2; clone size: once; D gene: TRBD1; V gene: TRBV6-5; CDR3 DNA: TGTGCCAGCAGTAGGACTTCCGGGACAGGGGGTGGCTACACCTTC; CDR3 protein: CASSRTSGTGGGYTF
CDR3 length: 15; J gene: TRBJ2-7; clone size: few; D gene: TRBD1; V gene: TRBV10-3; CDR3 DNA: TGTGCCATCAGTGGGGGACAGGGGAGGAACTACGAGCAGTACTTC; CDR3 protein: CAISGGQGRNYEQYF
CDR3 length: 15; J gene: TRBJ2-7; clone size: NA; D gene: TRBD2; V gene: TRBV7-9; CDR3 DNA: TGTGCCAGCAGCTTTACTAGCGGTGCCTCCTACGAGCAGTACTTC; CDR3 protein: CASSFTSGASYEQYF
CDR3 length: 15; J gene: TRBJ2-1; clone size: NA; D gene: TRBD2; V gene: TRBV2; CDR3 DNA: TGTGCCAGCAGTGAACTAGCGGATTCCTACAATGAGCAGTTCTTC; CDR3 protein: CASSELADSYNEQFF
CDR3 length: 12; J gene: TRBJ1-1; clone size: NA; D gene: NA; V gene: TRBV12-1; CDR3 DNA: TGTGCCAGTCCGGGGAAGGACACTGAAGCTTTCTTT; CDR3 protein: CASPGKDTEAFF
CDR3 length: 15; J gene: TRBJ2-2; clone size: NA; D gene: NA; V gene: TRBV9; CDR3 DNA: TGTGCCAGCAGCGTAGGGCAGGGAAACACCGGGGAGCTGTTTTTT; CDR3 protein: CASSVGQGNTGELFF
CDR3 length: 15; J gene: TRBJ1-6; clone size: NA; D gene: TRBD1; V gene: TRBV27; CDR3 DNA: TGTGCCAGCAGTTTTGACAGGGGTTATAATTCACCCCTCCACTTT; CDR3 protein: CASSFDRGYNSPLHF
CDR3 length: 15; J gene: TRBJ1-2; clone size: few; D gene: TRBD1; V gene: TRBV5-1; CDR3 DNA: TGCGCCAGCAGCCAGCTCGGACAGGGCGGGAATGGCTACACCTTC; CDR3 protein: CASSQLGQGGNGYTF
CDR3 length: 14; J gene: TRBJ1-3; clone size: few; D gene: NA; V gene: TRBV7-9; CDR3 DNA: TGTGCCAGCAGCTTAACGGTCTCTGGAAACACCATATATTTT; CDR3 protein: CASSLTVSGNTIYF
CDR3 length: 14; J gene: TRBJ1-3; clone size: once; D gene: NA; V gene: TRBV28; CDR3 DNA: TGTGCCAGCAGTTTTTTCGGCTCTGGAAACACCATATATTTT; CDR3 protein: CASSFFGSGNTIYF
CDR3 length: 15; J gene: TRBJ1-1; clone size: few; D gene: TRBD1; V gene: TRBV19; CDR3 DNA: TGTGCCAGTACGGTTCGACAGGGGGCACCTGCTGAAGCTTTCTTT; CDR3 protein: CASTVRQGAPAEAFF
CDR3 length: 15; J gene: TRBJ1-1; clone size: NA; D gene: NA; V gene: TRBV27; CDR3 DNA: TGTGCCAGCAGTCCGCGGAGGTTGATGAACACTGAAGCTTTCTTT; CDR3 protein: CASSPRRLMNTEAFF
CDR3 length: 17; J gene: TRBJ1-2; clone size: few; D gene: NA; V gene: TRBV25-1; CDR3 DNA: TGTGCCAGCAGGAGGGGCGGGGTATGGAATGGAAACTATGGCTACACCTTC; CDR3 protein: CASRRGGVWNGNYGYTF
CDR3 length: 16; J gene: TRBJ1-1; clone size: NA; D gene: TRBD1; V gene: TRBV3-1/TRBV3-2; CDR3 DNA: TGTGCCAGCAGCCAAGATATGTTTGGCAGGGGGTCCGAAGCTTTCTTT; CDR3 protein: CASSQDMFGRGSEAFF
CDR3 length: 13; J gene: TRBJ1-2; clone size: few; D gene: NA; V gene: TRBV5-1; CDR3 DNA: TGCGCCAGCAGCCGGACGCTGGGGGGTGGCTACACCTTC; CDR3 protein: CASSRTLGGGYTF
CDR3 length: 15; J gene: TRBJ1-5; clone size: NA; D gene: TRBD1; V gene: TRBV2; CDR3 DNA: TGTGCCAGCAGAACCTGGGACAGGGACAATCAGCCCCAGCATTTT; CDR3 protein: CASRTWDRDNQPQHF